A single T cell receptor beta chain is shown here with its context. Its antigen is unknown. CDR1 SGHRS and CDR2 YFSETQ come from the germline V gene. V shed 4 bases and J shed 1 base, with 10 bases lying between them. This CDR3 has 14 amino acids. Generated by immunoSEQ multiplex PCR, the TCRdb table keeps only in-frame clones and is missing some. The sample lists 65,000 or so clones; about 94% were seen once. This specimen comes from a study of cytomegalovirus exposure and HLA in healthy donors. Whole-study context: The approximately 130 validation repertoires and the approximately 690 first-cohort repertoires shared a platform, a later analysis reported. Study-level findings and limits: Cytomegalovirus association was listed for 150 to 200 TCR beta chains. Reports described diagnosis of cytomegalovirus status by the classifier as highly specific and sensitive. The tendency of first-cohort TCR clusters to co-occur in the approximately 120 validation repertoires was identified by a subsequent analysis.

The sequence was collected from a man between 18 and 35 years old in good health and CMV-seropositive. Specimen: PBMCs. The chain has TRBV5-1 and TRBJ2-3, with TRBD2 as a possible D gene (5 bases). This CDR3 reads CASSILSGTDTQYF. The CDR3, as DNA: TGCGCCAGCAGCATACTTAGCGGCACAGATACGCAGTATTTT. Drawing the rest from reference TRBV5-1 and TRBJ2-3, the complete variable domain is KAGVTQTPRYLIKTRGQQVTLSCSPISGHRSVSWYQQTPGQGLQFLFEYFSETQRNKGNFPGRFSGRQFSNSRSEMNVSTLELGDSALYLCASSILSGTDTQYFGPGTRLTVL.